This entry is about one T cell receptor beta chain. These data originate in a study of blood T cell repertoires in COVID-19. Donors were grouped by their self-reported clinical history. All recovered Cohort 3 donors got two negative PCRs, got clearance, or saw symptom resolution. Sequencing was performed with immunoSEQ multiplex PCR; in TCRdb, only in-frame clones are kept and a portion is missing. Of hundreds of thousands of clones in the sample, around 87% were seen once. The V end lost 3 bases, the J end lost 0 bases, and 8 bases lay between the germline ends. Germline V gene sequence: CDR1 SGHRS, CDR2 YFSETQ. The CDR3 has 14 residues.

This chain links TRBV5-1 with TRBJ2-3, with D maybe TRBD2 (6 bases). Specimen: PBMCs or T cells enriched from blood (not recorded which). This TCR was sampled from a woman in her forties or fifties who had recovered from COVID-19. In DNA form, the CDR3 reads TGCGCCAGCAGCTACGGGACTAGCACAGATACGCAGTATTTT. Translated: CASSYGTSTDTQYF.